Below, one TCR beta chain is given with its context. The data belong to a study of technical replicates of blood from a few donors. Produced via immunoSEQ multiplex PCR; TCRdb's table is partial and in-frame only. This table holds more than 65,000 clones, 80% to 95% found once. The receptor was isolated from a human donor in good health. Input material: T cells isolated from PBMCs.

CDR3 amino acids: CASSLAAGRRYEQYF. In nucleotides, the CDR3 is TGTGCCAGCAGCTTAGCGGCCGGGAGGAGGTACGAGCAGTACTTC. J is TRBJ2-7 and V is TRBV7-3; 7 positions agree with TRBD2. Germline V gene lookup returns CDR1 SGHTA and CDR2 FQGTGA. The J segment lost 4 bases and the V segment lost 2 bases, leaving 8 bases of the junction unmatched. The CDR3 consists of 15 residues.